This T cell receptor (beta chain) stems from a study of blood T cells in healthy people across ages. In the study overall: For every two T cells, template switching captured about one barcoded beta molecule. Study results and limitations: Measured against age, TCR beta diversity per million T cells decreased in a roughly linear manner.

Approximately 9.2 milliliters was the volume of peripheral blood drawn from each donor. Worth noting for this clonotype: Its matching antigen is unknown.

A second 7 to 11 cycle PCR used barcoded and J-beta primers. Each cDNA was tagged by a template-switch adaptor containing 12 random nucleotides. One entry per CDR3 protein, called by TCRdb with MiXCR from the 5' RACE reads. The table lists around 1,600,000 distinct CDR3 sequences, 35% to 45% of them singletons. Germline V gene data show CDR1 as GTSNPN and CDR2 as SVGIG (reference sequence). This CDR3 has 13 amino acids. The germline V and J ends were trimmed by 1 base and 3 bases, with 7 bases remaining between them. The sequenced sample was blood. This clonotype was obtained from a young woman in good health. The rearrangement uses TRBV30 and TRBJ1-5; D remains ambiguous. The chain's CDR3 is CAWSGGPNQPQHF. The CDR3, as DNA: TGTGCCTGGAGTGGGGGTCCCAATCAGCCCCAGCATTTT.